A single sample is the source of the 18 T cell receptor beta chains below, sequenced in a study of cytomegalovirus exposure and HLA in healthy donors. It was with 60 Vbeta and 13 Jbeta primers that the PCR ran. Clones were read by immunoSEQ multiplex PCR, and TCRdb kept only the in-frame ones, dropping some. This table holds around 150,000 clones, approximately 81% found once. Sequencing was carried out using PBMCs. These receptor sequences come from a woman aged 40 to 55 in good health and CMV-seropositive.

The chain employs TRBV19 and TRBJ2-7; TRBD1 aligns across 9 bases. The germline V gene encodes CDR1 LNHDA and CDR2 SQIVND (reference sequence). This CDR3 spans 12 amino acids. The J segment lost 4 bases and the V segment lost 8 bases, leaving 3 bases of the junction unmatched. The CDR3 here is CASGQGRYEQYF. CDR3 sequence (DNA): TGTGCCAGTGGACAGGGGAGGTACGAGCAGTACTTC.

The chain is built from TRBV6-5 and TRBJ1-6; D is unclear. Germline V gene lookup returns CDR1 MNHEY and CDR2 SVGAGI. The ends were cut back, 6 bases at V and 8 bases at J, with 8 bases in the middle. The CDR3 is 12 amino acids. CDR3 coding DNA: TGTGCCAGCAGGCTTCTAGATTCACCCCTCCACTTT. It is translated as CASRLLDSPLHF.

The rearrangement joins TRBV7-2 to TRBJ2-7; TRBD2 agrees at 8 bases. V was pared by 5 bases and J by 0 bases, with 3 bases of the junction left unmatched. CDR3 length equals 14 residues. The germline gives CDR1 SGHTA, CDR2 FQGNSA. Written as DNA, the CDR3 is TGTGCCAGCAGCGCCGCGGGGGGCTCCTACGAGCAGTACTTC. Translating gives CASSAAGGSYEQYF.

This chain uses TRBV9 with TRBJ2-2; 11 nucleotides match TRBD1. This CDR3 has 17 amino acids. Germline assignment: CDR1 SGDLS and CDR2 YYNGEE. The junction had 9 bases not matched to a gene; V was cut back by 3 bases and J by 5 bases. Here the CDR3 reads CASSALGTGGITGELFF. The CDR3 DNA reads as TGTGCCAGCAGCGCCCTCGGGACAGGGGGAATAACCGGGGAGCTGTTTTTT.

J is TRBJ2-6 and V is TRBV28; D perhaps matches TRBD2 (5 bases). V was trimmed by 9 bases and J by 1 base, leaving 16 bases between them. CDR1 and CDR2 from the germline V gene are MDHEN and SYDVKM. The CDR3 extends over 16 amino acids. CDR3 in amino acids: CASRNGGSSGANVLTF. Written as DNA, the CDR3 is TGTGCCAGTAGGAATGGTGGGAGTTCTGGGGCCAACGTCCTGACTTTC.

This rearrangement joins TRBV5-1 to TRBJ1-5; D gene uncertain. V was clipped by 0 bases and J by 3 bases, with 10 bases between them. CDR1 is SGHRS and CDR2 is YFSETQ in the germline V gene. This CDR3 spans 15 amino acids. The CDR3 reads CASSLGGGNNQPQHF. As DNA, the CDR3 is TGCGCCAGCAGCTTGGGAGGCGGAAACAATCAGCCCCAGCATTTT.

This chain uses TRBV29-1 with TRBJ2-1; 9 bases align to TRBD1. Germline V gene data show CDR1 as SQVTM and CDR2 as ANQGSEA. This CDR3 region has 14 residues. V lost 4 bases, J lost 1 base, and 2 bases stayed unmatched. The CDR3 spells CSVVGQGSYNEQFF. CDR3 coding DNA: TGCAGCGTTGTGGGACAGGGTTCCTACAATGAGCAGTTCTTC.

The rearrangement uses TRBV4-2 and TRBJ2-1; 10 bases align to TRBD2. Germline V gene lookup returns CDR1 LGHNA and CDR2 YNFKEQ. This CDR3 has 16 amino acids. With 0 bases clipped from V and 9 bases from J, the junction kept 8 bases outside the gene matches. This chain's CDR3 is CASSQDSSGGAVEQFF. The DNA for the CDR3 is TGTGCCAGCAGCCAAGATTCCAGCGGGGGGGCCGTTGAGCAGTTCTTC.

The rearrangement joins TRBV19 to TRBJ2-3; D uncertain. V gave up 5 bases and J gave up 1 base, with 13 bases separating them. CDR3 length: 15 residues. Per the germline V gene, CDR1 is LNHDA and CDR2 is SQIVND (reference sequence). CDR3 sequence (DNA): TGTGCCAGTAGTCCCCAGACTGTGGGCACAGATACGCAGTATTTT. The encoded protein is CASSPQTVGTDTQYF.

The chain links TRBV7-2 to TRBJ2-2; D ambiguous. This CDR3 is built from 13 residues. The V and J ends lost 2 bases and 5 bases respectively, with 6 bases between them. Germline V CDR1 and CDR2: SGHTA, FQGNSA. The CDR3 coding sequence is TGTGCCAGCAGCTTAATGAGGACCGGGGAGCTGTTTTTT. Translated, it gives CASSLMRTGELFF.

The rearrangement uses TRBV7-3 and TRBJ2-1, with 9 bases matching TRBD2. The CDR3 covers 16 residues. Per germline, CDR1 SGHTA and CDR2 FQGTGA. V lost 5 bases to trimming and J lost 8 bases; unmatched junction nucleotides: 13. The CDR3, as DNA: TGTGCCAGCAGCCTCTCCTTGGGGACTAGCAGGGATGAGCAGTTCTTC. This sequence encodes CASSLSLGTSRDEQFF.

The chain is built from TRBV7-6 and TRBJ2-1; TRBD2 aligns across 12 bases. This CDR3 has 14 amino acids. CDR1 is SGHVS, CDR2 FNYEAQ, per germline. Germline trimming cut 5 bases from V and 6 bases from J; bases unmatched to any gene: 2. The CDR3: CASSRLAGVNEQFF. Written as DNA, the CDR3 is TGTGCCAGCAGCAGACTAGCGGGAGTCAATGAGCAGTTCTTC. Filled out from reference TRBV7-6 and TRBJ2-1, the complete variable domain reads GAGVSQSPRYKVTKRGQDVALRCDPISGHVSLYWYRQALGQGPEFLTYFNYEAQQDKSGLPNDRFSAERPEGSISTLTIQRTEQRDSAMYRCASSRLAGVNEQFFGPGTRLTVL.

V is TRBV5-5 and J is TRBJ2-7, with no clear D. The V end was cut by 4 bases, the J end by 3 bases, with 14 bases between. The CDR3 runs 14 residues. Looked up from germline, CDR1 is SGHKS and CDR2 is YYEKEE (reference sequence). This chain's CDR3 is CASSHLENGYEQYF. DNA of the CDR3: TGTGCCAGCAGCCACTTAGAAAACGGCTACGAGCAGTACTTC.

The chain recombines TRBV6-1 with TRBJ2-5, with TRBD1 as a possible D gene (5 bases). Trimming stripped 2 bases from V and 5 bases from J, with 9 bases between. The CDR3 contains 13 residues. Per the germline V gene, CDR1 is MNHNS and CDR2 is SASEGT. The CDR3 here is CASSESGRETQYF. In nucleotides, the CDR3 is TGTGCCAGCAGTGAATCAGGGCGGGAGACCCAGTACTTC.

As DNA, the CDR3 is TGTGCCAGCAGGCTAGCGGGAGGGGCCGCCTACAATGAGCAGTTCTTC. It is translated as CASRLAGGAAYNEQFF. The V and J genes are TRBV25-1 and TRBJ2-1; 12 nucleotides match TRBD2. Germline V gives CDR1 MGHDK, CDR2 SYGVNS. The CDR3 has 16 amino acids. Trimming removed 6 bases from V and 2 bases from J; junction bases left unmatched: 5.

The genes are TRBV28 and TRBJ2-2; D not resolved. The CDR3 is 12 amino acids. Germline-derived CDR1 and CDR2 are MDHEN and SYDVKM. The V end was cut by 6 bases, the J end by 4 bases, with 6 bases between. The DNA of the CDR3 is TGTGCCAGCAGGATGAGCACCGGGGAGCTGTTTTTT. It translates to CASRMSTGELFF.

The chain links TRBV9 to TRBJ1-2, with 8 bases matching TRBD1. Losses at the gene ends were 4 bases for V and 3 bases for J; bases not matched to a gene: 5. The CDR3 runs 14 residues. Looked up from germline, CDR1 is SGDLS and CDR2 is YYNGEE. The CDR3 nucleotides read TGTGCCAGCAGCACTGGGACAGGATACTATGGCTACACCTTC. Translated, it gives CASSTGTGYYGYTF.

The chain recombines TRBV29-1 with TRBJ2-2, with D uncertain. CDR1 is SQVTM, CDR2 ANQGSEA, per germline. V lost 1 base and J lost 6, with 27 bases in between. CDR3 size: 19 residues. CDR3 coding DNA: TGCAGCGTTGAAGCCCAAAGGCAGGAAACATTCCCTTTTTCCGGGGAGCTGTTTTTT. Its protein product is CSVEAQRQETFPFSGELFF.